This TCR beta chain was sequenced for a study of T cells in Graves' hyperthyroidism and ophthalmopathy. Overall study context: Once the initial diagnosis was made, peripheral blood was obtained before any treatment.

In this sample, this clonotype turned up a few times. Its antigen is as yet unknown. Regarding the study as a whole: Through a model of 13 V-J features, ophthalmopathy was separated from stable hyperthyroidism. In the blood, most expanded thyroid clonotypes above 0.001 appeared as well.

In making diagnoses, clinical symptoms, serum thyroxine and TRAb, thyroid ultrasound and orbital computed tomography were all used. What was amplified from RNA transcripts were TCR beta CDR3 regions. TCR CDR3 underwent first-round RT-PCR with the HTBI primer set. TCRdb re-called the multiplex PCR reads through MiXCR, storing one row per CDR3 protein. The table lists some 650,000 distinct CDR3 sequences, roughly 16% of them singletons. From germline, CDR1 is MNHNS and CDR2 SASEGT. After removal of 2 bases from V and 2 bases from J, the junction contained 3 bases not matched to a gene. This CDR3 comprises 15 residues.

V gene TRBV6-1 combines with J gene TRBJ2-5, with 9 bases aligning to TRBD1. Sequencing was carried out using blood. The TCR was taken from a woman aged 40 to 55 with Graves' ophthalmopathy. CDR3 protein: CASSEPGQGQETQYF. CDR3 sequence (DNA): TGTGCCAGCAGTGAACCCGGACAGGGGCAAGAGACCCAGTACTTC.